This passage covers 6 T cell receptor beta chains from one sample sequenced in a study of T-cell memory formation after mild COVID-19. One entry per CDR3 protein results from TCRdb running MiXCR on the 5' RACE reads. The sample contains roughly 200,000 distinct CDR3 sequences, roughly 23% of which appear only once. Sequenced sample: PBMCs or a T cell subset sorted from them (not recorded which). Receptors were obtained from an adult woman who had mild COVID-19 (a few samples of this study predate the infection). Cell type and time point are not known.

The chain is built from TRBV29-1 and TRBJ2-4, with a tentative D call TRBD2 (5 bases). The germline V gene has CDR1 SQVTM and CDR2 ANQGSEA. The CDR3 is made up of 17 amino acids. Trimming took 1 base from V and 1 from J, leaving 17 bases between them. The CDR3 DNA follows: TGCAGCGTTGAAGTGGAGCGGTCGGACCTGGCCAAAAACATTCAGTACTTC. This translates into CSVEVERSDLAKNIQYF. The variable domain in full, completed from reference TRBV29-1 and TRBJ2-4, reads SAVISQKPSRDICQRGTSLTIQCQVDSQVTMMFWYRQQPGQSLTLIATANQGSEATYESGFVIDKFPISRPNLTFSTLTVSNMSPEDSSIYLCSVEVERSDLAKNIQYFGAGTRLSVL.

This clonotype was found a few times. The gene calls are TRBV12-3 or TRBV12-4 and TRBJ1-5; D gene unclear. V dropped 3 bases and J dropped 7 bases, with 16 bases sitting between them. This CDR3 has 15 residues. The CDR3 sequence: CASSLNGVVVQPQHF. CDR3 DNA: TGTGCCAGCAGTTTGAACGGGGTTGTGGTCCAGCCCCAGCATTTT.

The rearrangement uses TRBV7-3 and TRBJ2-1, with 9 bases aligning to TRBD2. V was clipped by 5 bases and J by 5 bases; unmatched bases: 7. The germline gives CDR1 SGHTA, CDR2 FQGTGA. The CDR3 spans 15 residues. The CDR3 loop is CASSPLAGVNNEQFF. In nucleotides, the CDR3 is TGTGCCAGCAGCCCCTTAGCGGGAGTGAACAATGAGCAGTTCTTC.

This clonotype came up a few times. The chain carries TRBV5-1 and TRBJ1-1; no definite D call. Trimming shortened V by 6 bases and J by 6 bases, and 9 bases separated the two germline ends. The germline CDR1 and CDR2 sequences are SGHRS and YFSETQ. The length of the CDR3 is 11 residues. The CDR3 nucleotides are TGCGCCAGCATGGGGATATCTGAAGCTTTCTTT. It is translated as CASMGISEAFF.

This clonotype was seen only a few times. The gene calls are TRBV5-1 and TRBJ2-3; 9 nucleotides align to TRBD2. After removal of 0 bases from V and 0 bases from J, the junction contained 5 bases not matched to a gene. This CDR3 contains 17 residues. Per the germline V gene, CDR1 is SGHRS and CDR2 is YFSETQ. CDR3 sequence reads: CASSLGASGDSTDTQYF. For the CDR3, the DNA is TGCGCCAGCAGCTTGGGCGCTAGCGGGGATAGCACAGATACGCAGTATTTT.

This clonotype was recorded a few times. The chain links TRBV7-3 to TRBJ2-1; 11 bases map to TRBD1. From germline, CDR1 is SGHTA and CDR2 FQGTGA. The CDR3 length is 15 residues. The ends lost 5 bases at V and 3 bases at J; junction bases unmatched: 3. This CDR3 reads CASSPGTGGYNEQFF. In DNA, the CDR3 is TGTGCCAGCAGCCCCGGGACAGGGGGCTACAATGAGCAGTTCTTC.